The 26 T cell receptor beta chains below all came from one sample that was sequenced in a study of spatial heterogeneity in lung cancer. Time point here: sample taken at primary tumor resection. Unsorted whole RNA of tumor, nontumor lung or frozen PBMC was sequenced. TCRdb re-called the 5' RACE reads through MiXCR, storing one row per CDR3 protein. The table has some 17,000 distinct CDR3 sequences, roughly a fifth seen once. The material was PBMCs, obtained at surgery. These TCRs come from a female donor with early-stage non-small cell lung cancer.

Ten or more counts support this clonotype. This sequence joins TRBV7-8 and TRBJ2-2; D unclear. The CDR3 is 15 residues long. The V gene's germline CDR1 is SGHVS and CDR2 FQNEAQ. V shed 4 bases and J shed 4 bases, with 13 bases lying between them. CDR3 loop: CASSSGRSFTGELFF. The CDR3 DNA reads as TGTGCCAGCAGCTCTGGACGGTCTTTCACCGGGGAGCTGTTTTTT.

This clonotype has ten or more counts. The chain links TRBV11-2 to TRBJ2-1; 10 bases line up with TRBD2. CDR1 and CDR2 from the germline V gene are SGHAT and FQNNGV. The V and J ends lost 5 bases and 13 bases, in that order; junction bases with no gene match: 11. The CDR3 extends over 14 amino acids. The DNA for the CDR3 is TGTGCCAGCAGCCTTCAGCCTAGCGGGGGTTCACAGTTCTTC. Protein sequence: CASSLQPSGGSQFF.

This clonotype showed up many times. J is TRBJ1-5 and V is TRBV7-8; TRBD1 is a possible D gene (6 bases). Trimming took 5 bases from V and 2 from J, leaving 10 bases between them. Germline V gene data show CDR1 as SGHVS and CDR2 as FQNEAQ. The CDR3 extends over 14 amino acids. The CDR3 region has the DNA TGTGCCAGCAGCCTCAACAGGGGCAATCAGCCCCAGCATTTT. Translated, it gives CASSLNRGNQPQHF.

Judged by abundance, this clonotype is medium-sized. This rearrangement joins TRBV29-1 to TRBJ2-5; D is undetermined. CDR1 and CDR2 from the germline V gene are SQVTM and ANQGSEA. CDR3 size: 11 residues. V was pared by 5 bases and J by 2 bases, with 6 bases between. The CDR3 nucleotides read TGCAGCGTTCAACTGCAAGAGACCCAGTACTTC. This translates into CSVQLQETQYF.

This clonotype was seen repeatedly, ten times or more. V and J are TRBV19 and TRBJ2-3; 8 positions agree with TRBD2. The germline CDR1 and CDR2 sequences are LNHDA and SQIVND (reference sequence). V was clipped by 5 bases and J by 1 base; unmatched bases: 5. The CDR3 spans 15 residues. The CDR3 nucleotides are TGTGCCAGTAGTCCAGGACTAGCTGGCACAGATACGCAGTATTTT. Its protein product is CASSPGLAGTDTQYF.

By share, this clonotype ranks as medium-sized (0.01 to 0.1%). The junction departs from germline at one end; a sequencing error may be responsible. V usage is TRBV4-2 and J usage is TRBJ2-5; D might be TRBD2 (5 bases). Germline V gene data show CDR1 as LGHNA and CDR2 as YNFKEQ. CDR3 length equals 12 residues. The CDR3 protein is CASGQAGETQYF. CDR3 sequence (DNA): TGTGCCAGCGGCCAGGCGGGAGAGACCCAGTACTTC.

This clonotype was observed at least ten times. The chain joins TRBV20-1 to TRBJ2-6; 9 bases align to TRBD1. Germline V gene lookup returns CDR1 DFQATT and CDR2 SNEGSKA (reference sequence). J gave up 3 bases and V 5 bases, and 8 bases lay outside the gene matches. The CDR3 is 16 amino acids. The CDR3 bases are TGCAGTGCTTCCGGGACAGGGTATTTTGGGGCCAACGTCCTGACTTTC. Protein sequence: CSASGTGYFGANVLTF.

The chain links TRBV28 to TRBJ1-2; no definite D call. Germline-derived CDR1 and CDR2 are MDHEN and SYDVKM. The V and J ends lost 5 bases and 2 bases respectively, with 12 bases between them. The CDR3 runs to 14 residues. CDR3 sequence: CASSPSPINYGYTF. In DNA, the CDR3 is TGTGCCAGCAGTCCCTCCCCGATAAACTATGGCTACACCTTC.

The J gene is TRBJ1-1, the V gene TRBV9; D not certain. The CDR3 is made up of 15 amino acids. Germline-derived CDR1 and CDR2 are SGDLS and YYNGEE. Between the trimmed V and J ends, which lost 0 bases and 0 bases, there was a span of 9 bases. The CDR3 loop reads CASSVAGRMNTEAFF. The CDR3 DNA is TGTGCCAGCAGCGTAGCTGGGCGCATGAACACTGAAGCTTTCTTT.

In its sample, this clonotype is medium-sized. This chain connects TRBV12-3 or TRBV12-4 to TRBJ2-1, with D possibly TRBD2 on 6 matching bases. CDR3 size: 15 residues. Deletions cut 7 bases from V and 4 bases from J, with 17 bases between. CDR3 region: CASNPPGVRYNEQFF. In DNA, the CDR3 is TGTGCCAGCAACCCACCGGGAGTGAGGTACAATGAGCAGTTCTTC.

This clonotype showed up many times. V gene TRBV2 combines with J gene TRBJ2-2; tentatively, D is TRBD1 (6 bases). V lost 4 bases and J lost 5, with 14 bases in between. CDR3 length: 15 amino acids. Looked up from germline, CDR1 is SNHLY and CDR2 is FYNNEI. CDR3 bases: TGTGCCAGCAGTGCCCACAGGGTAACGACCGGGGAGCTGTTTTTT. Translated, it gives CASSAHRVTTGELFF.

V gene TRBV6-1 combines with J gene TRBJ2-5; D may be TRBD1 (5 bases). With 6 bases removed from V and 7 bases from J, the gap between germline ends came to 9 bases. The germline V gene encodes CDR1 MNHNS and CDR2 SASEGT. CDR3 length equals 11 residues. The CDR3 bases are TGTGCCAGCAGGGACACAGGGACCCAGTACTTC. Residues: CASRDTGTQYF.

This chain connects TRBV19 to TRBJ1-3; D is unclear. Germline V gives CDR1 LNHDA, CDR2 SQIVND (reference sequence). The CDR3 loop spans 11 amino acids. Trimming shortened V by 9 bases and J by 4 bases, and 7 bases separated the two germline ends. CDR3 protein: CASKRGNTIYF. The CDR3 bases are TGTGCCAGCAAGAGAGGAAACACCATATATTTT.

This clonotype was detected ten times or more. The V call is TRBV12-3 or TRBV12-4, the J call TRBJ1-1, with D possibly being TRBD1 (5 bases). V shed 1 base and J shed 5 bases, with 14 bases lying between them. This CDR3 has 15 amino acids. The CDR3 loop is CASSLVQGGRTEAFF. DNA for the CDR3: TGTGCCAGCAGTTTAGTTCAGGGCGGGAGGACTGAAGCTTTCTTT.

By share of the sample, this clonotype is medium-sized. The J gene is TRBJ1-5, the V gene TRBV21-1; the table gives TRBD1 as D, unverified against the DNA. TRBV21-1 is reported as a pseudogene. The CDR3 is made up of 13 amino acids. For the CDR3, the DNA is TGTGCCAGCAGCAGGGCCGGGTCGGAGCCCCAGCATTTT. Its protein product is CASSRAGSEPQHF.

This chain joins TRBV28 and TRBJ1-6, with D uncertain. Per germline, CDR1 MDHEN and CDR2 SYDVKM. This CDR3 has 12 amino acids. Trimming pared 10 bases from V and 8 bases from J, leaving 12 bases between. CDR3 amino acids: CATSGVDSPLHF. The CDR3 DNA reads TGTGCCACCTCCGGAGTTGATTCACCCCTCCACTTT. Using reference TRBV28 and TRBJ1-6 for the parts outside the CDR3, the full variable domain is DVKVTQSSRYLVKRTGEKVFLECVQDMDHENMFWYRQDPGLGLRLIYFSYDVKMKEKGDIPEGYSVSREKKERFSLILESASTNQTSMYLCATSGVDSPLHFGNGTRLTVT.

This clonotype occurred many times. This chain uses TRBV19 with TRBJ2-3; 9 nucleotides align to TRBD2. The CDR3 is 14 amino acids. The V gene's germline CDR1 is LNHDA and CDR2 SQIVND (reference sequence). Germline trimming cut 6 bases from V and 5 bases from J; bases unmatched to any gene: 6. CDR3: CASSAGGPVDTQYF. Here the CDR3 DNA reads TGTGCCAGTAGCGCGGGAGGGCCTGTAGATACGCAGTATTTT.

This clonotype was seen many times. This chain connects TRBV12-3 or TRBV12-4 to TRBJ2-2; D uncertain. The CDR3 extends over 11 amino acids. Trimming pared 6 bases from V and 17 bases from J, leaving 16 bases between. The CDR3 nucleotides are TGTGCCAGCAGAGGCAGGACCCGAAAATTTTTT. The encoded protein is CASRGRTRKFF.

This clonotype showed up many times. The chain employs TRBV6-1 and TRBJ2-5; either TRBD1 or TRBD2 may fit D (7 bases each). The ends were cut back, 8 bases at V and 7 bases at J, with 14 bases in the middle. The CDR3 has 12 residues. Germline V gene data show CDR1 as MNHNS and CDR2 as SASEGT. The CDR3 sequence: CASQGEGRTQYF. The CDR3 nucleotides read TGTGCCAGCCAGGGGGAGGGGCGGACCCAGTACTTC.

In this sample, this clonotype turned up a few times. The chain combines TRBV27 with TRBJ1-6; D remains unclear. The CDR3 is 15 residues long. Trimming took off 2 bases at V and 10 bases at J, with 15 bases between the two ends. Germline V gene data show CDR1 as MNHEY and CDR2 as SMNVEV (reference sequence). The CDR3 DNA follows: TGTGCCAGCAGTTTAGTCGCCGCTATCGGGTCACCCCTCCACTTT. Amino acids: CASSLVAAIGSPLHF.

There are many counts of this clonotype. The chain has TRBV5-1 and TRBJ2-2, with D possibly matching TRBD2 (5 bases). The germline V gene has CDR1 SGHRS and CDR2 YFSETQ. V was trimmed by 0 bases and J by 4 bases, leaving 13 bases between them. The CDR3 totals 16 residues. The CDR3 coding sequence is TGCGCCAGCAGCTTGGGGGCCAGCGGCCGCACCGGGGAGCTGTTTTTT. Protein product: CASSLGASGRTGELFF.

This clonotype was seen many times. V usage is TRBV9 and J usage is TRBJ2-1; D unclear. Germline V gene sequence: CDR1 SGDLS, CDR2 YYNGEE. This CDR3 spans 15 amino acids. Trimming cost V 1 base and J 1 base, with 9 bases left between them. Here the CDR3 DNA reads TGTGCCAGCAGCGTACGTGCGCCATCCTACAATGAGCAGTTCTTC. Amino acid sequence: CASSVRAPSYNEQFF.

This clonotype was observed many times. The V call is TRBV7-9, the J call TRBJ2-1; no reliable D call. The length of the CDR3 is 12 residues. Germline CDR1 reads SEHNR; CDR2 reads FQNEAQ (reference sequence). Trimming stripped 4 bases from V and 3 bases from J, with 4 bases between. The CDR3 DNA sequence: TGTGCCAGCAGCTGGGGCTACAATGAGCAGTTCTTC. Its protein product is CASSWGYNEQFF.

At least ten counts were recorded for this clonotype. An end of the junction differs from the germline gene, which may be a read error. V usage is TRBV29-1 and J usage is TRBJ2-1; 7 bases align to TRBD2. The CDR3 contains 13 residues. Germline assignment: CDR1 SQVTM and CDR2 ANQGSEA. The CDR3 DNA follows: TGCAGCGTGGAAGGACTAGGCCGGAATGAGCAGTTCTTC. Residues: CSVEGLGRNEQFF.

The chain uses TRBV9 and TRBJ2-3; D gene ambiguous. V gave up 3 bases and J gave up 6 bases, with 11 bases separating them. Looked up from germline, CDR1 is SGDLS and CDR2 is YYNGEE. The CDR3 totals 13 residues. The CDR3 here is CASSAQITDTQYF. In DNA form, the CDR3 reads TGTGCCAGCAGCGCCCAAATAACGGATACGCAGTATTTT.

V is TRBV4-3 and J is TRBJ1-1, with D uncertain. V dropped 5 bases and J dropped 4 bases, with 11 bases sitting between them. In germline, CDR1 is LGHNA, CDR2 YSLEER. The CDR3 runs to 13 residues. The CDR3: CASSDQGFTEAFF. As DNA, the CDR3 is TGCGCCAGCAGCGACCAAGGCTTCACTGAAGCTTTCTTT.